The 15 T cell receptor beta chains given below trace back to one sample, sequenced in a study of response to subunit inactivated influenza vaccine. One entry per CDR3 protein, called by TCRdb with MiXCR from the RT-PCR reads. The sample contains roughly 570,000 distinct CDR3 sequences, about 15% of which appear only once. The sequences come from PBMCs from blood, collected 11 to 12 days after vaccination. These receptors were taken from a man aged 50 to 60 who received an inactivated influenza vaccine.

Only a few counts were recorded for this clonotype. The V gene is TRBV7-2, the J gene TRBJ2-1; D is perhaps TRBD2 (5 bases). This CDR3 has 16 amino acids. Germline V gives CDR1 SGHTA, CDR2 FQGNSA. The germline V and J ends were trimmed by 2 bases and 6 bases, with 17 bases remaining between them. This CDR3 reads CASSLMDSGFGNEQFF. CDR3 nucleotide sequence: TGTGCCAGCAGCTTAATGGACTCCGGGTTTGGCAATGAGCAGTTCTTC.

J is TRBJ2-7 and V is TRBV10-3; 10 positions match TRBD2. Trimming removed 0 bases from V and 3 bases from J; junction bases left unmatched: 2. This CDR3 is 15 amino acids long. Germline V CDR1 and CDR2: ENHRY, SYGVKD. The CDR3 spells CAISESTSGIYEQYF. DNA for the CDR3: TGTGCCATCAGTGAGTCAACTAGCGGGATCTACGAGCAGTACTTC.

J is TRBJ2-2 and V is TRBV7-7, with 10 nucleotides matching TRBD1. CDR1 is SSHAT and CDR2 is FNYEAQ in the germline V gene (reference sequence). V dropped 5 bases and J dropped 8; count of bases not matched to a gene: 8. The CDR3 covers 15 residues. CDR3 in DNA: TGTGCCAGCAGCCTAAACCGGGACAGGGGAGGGGAGCTGTTTTTT. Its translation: CASSLNRDRGGELFF.

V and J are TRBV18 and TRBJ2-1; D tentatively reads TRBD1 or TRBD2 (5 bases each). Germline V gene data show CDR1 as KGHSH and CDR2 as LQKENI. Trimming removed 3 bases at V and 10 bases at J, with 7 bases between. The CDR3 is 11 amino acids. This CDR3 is CASSPGEEQFF. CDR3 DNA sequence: TGTGCCAGCTCACCGGGGGAGGAGCAGTTCTTC.

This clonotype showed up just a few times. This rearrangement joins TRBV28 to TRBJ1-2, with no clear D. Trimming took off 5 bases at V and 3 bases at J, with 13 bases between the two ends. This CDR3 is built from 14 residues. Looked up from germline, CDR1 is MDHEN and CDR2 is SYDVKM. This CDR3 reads CASSTIQRYYGYTF. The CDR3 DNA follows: TGTGCCAGCAGTACTATACAGCGATACTATGGCTACACCTTC.

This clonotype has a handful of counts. The CDR3 here is CASSPRSMDYEQYF. The CDR3 nucleotides read TGTGCCAGCTCACCACGGAGCATGGACTACGAGCAGTACTTC. This chain links TRBV18 with TRBJ2-7; D not resolved. Trimming shortened V by 1 base and J by 3 bases, and 10 bases separated the two germline ends. This CDR3 has 14 amino acids. Germline lookup yields CDR1 KGHSH and CDR2 LQKENI.

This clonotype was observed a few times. CDR3 residues: CASSERGLLILDTQYF. The CDR3 DNA is TGTGCCAGCAGTGAAAGGGGCCTCTTAATTTTGGATACGCAGTATTTT. The chain combines TRBV2 with TRBJ2-3; D may be TRBD1 (5 bases). V lost 2 bases, J lost 6 bases, and 18 bases lay in between. In germline, CDR1 is SNHLY, CDR2 FYNNEI. The length of the CDR3 is 16 residues.

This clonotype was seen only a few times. CDR3 DNA sequence: TGTGCCACCAGCATGGGCGAGCGGAGCAGTGAGGAGCAGTACTTC. Its protein product is CATSMGERSSEEQYF. The gene calls are TRBV15 and TRBJ2-7; a possible D gene is TRBD2 (5 bases). Germline CDR1 LNHNV, CDR2 YYDKDF (reference sequence). This CDR3 is 15 amino acids long. V lost 4 bases and J lost 7, with 20 bases in between.

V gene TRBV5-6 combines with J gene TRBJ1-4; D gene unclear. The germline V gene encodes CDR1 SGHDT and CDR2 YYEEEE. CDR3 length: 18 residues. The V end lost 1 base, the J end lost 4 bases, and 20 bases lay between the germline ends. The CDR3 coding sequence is TGTGCCAGCAGCTTGAGAGCATTTGGTGCCCCTAATAATGAAAAACTGTTTTTT. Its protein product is CASSLRAFGAPNNEKLFF. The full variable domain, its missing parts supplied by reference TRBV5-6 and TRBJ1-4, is DAGVTQSPTHLIKTRGQQVTLRCSPKSGHDTVSWYQQALGQGPQFIFQYYEEEERQRGNFPDRFSGHQFPNYSSELNVNALLLGDSALYLCASSLRAFGAPNNEKLFFGSGTQLSVL.

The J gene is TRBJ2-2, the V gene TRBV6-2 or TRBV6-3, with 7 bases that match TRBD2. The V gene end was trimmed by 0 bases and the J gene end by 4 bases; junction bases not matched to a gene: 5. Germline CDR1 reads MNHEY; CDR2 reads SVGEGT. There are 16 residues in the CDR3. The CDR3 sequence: CASSYSTGGFTGELFF. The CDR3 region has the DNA TGTGCCAGCAGTTACTCAACGGGAGGATTCACCGGGGAGCTGTTTTTT.

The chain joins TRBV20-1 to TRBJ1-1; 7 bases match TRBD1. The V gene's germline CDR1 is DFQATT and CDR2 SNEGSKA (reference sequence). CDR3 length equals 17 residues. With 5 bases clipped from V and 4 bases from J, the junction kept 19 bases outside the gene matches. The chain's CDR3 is CSARGQERMGEGTEAFF. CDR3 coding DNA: TGCAGTGCTCGAGGACAGGAAAGGATGGGGGAGGGCACTGAAGCTTTCTTT.

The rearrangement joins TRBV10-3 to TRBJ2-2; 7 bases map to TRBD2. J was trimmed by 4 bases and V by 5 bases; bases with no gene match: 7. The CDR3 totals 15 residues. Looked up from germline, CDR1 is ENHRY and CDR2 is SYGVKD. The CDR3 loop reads CAISPAGVSTGELFF. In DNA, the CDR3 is TGTGCCATCAGTCCCGCGGGGGTGTCCACCGGGGAGCTGTTTTTT.

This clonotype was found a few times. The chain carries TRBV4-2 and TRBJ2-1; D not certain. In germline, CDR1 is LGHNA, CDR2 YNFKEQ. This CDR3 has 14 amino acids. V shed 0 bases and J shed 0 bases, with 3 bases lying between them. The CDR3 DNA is TGTGCCAGCAGCCAAGAAAACTCCTACAATGAGCAGTTCTTC. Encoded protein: CASSQENSYNEQFF.

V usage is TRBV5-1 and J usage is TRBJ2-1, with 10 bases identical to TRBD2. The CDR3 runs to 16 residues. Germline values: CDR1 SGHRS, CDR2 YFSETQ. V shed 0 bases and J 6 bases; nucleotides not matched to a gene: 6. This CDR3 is CASSLAPAGGLNEQFF. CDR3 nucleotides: TGCGCCAGCAGCTTGGCACCAGCGGGAGGGCTCAATGAGCAGTTCTTC.

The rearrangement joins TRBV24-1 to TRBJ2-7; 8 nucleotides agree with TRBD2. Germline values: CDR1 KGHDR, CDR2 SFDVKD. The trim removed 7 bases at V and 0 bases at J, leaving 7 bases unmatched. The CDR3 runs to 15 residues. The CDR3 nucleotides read TGTGCCACCAGCCCCTCGGGAGGGAACTCCTACGAGCAGTACTTC. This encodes CATSPSGGNSYEQYF.